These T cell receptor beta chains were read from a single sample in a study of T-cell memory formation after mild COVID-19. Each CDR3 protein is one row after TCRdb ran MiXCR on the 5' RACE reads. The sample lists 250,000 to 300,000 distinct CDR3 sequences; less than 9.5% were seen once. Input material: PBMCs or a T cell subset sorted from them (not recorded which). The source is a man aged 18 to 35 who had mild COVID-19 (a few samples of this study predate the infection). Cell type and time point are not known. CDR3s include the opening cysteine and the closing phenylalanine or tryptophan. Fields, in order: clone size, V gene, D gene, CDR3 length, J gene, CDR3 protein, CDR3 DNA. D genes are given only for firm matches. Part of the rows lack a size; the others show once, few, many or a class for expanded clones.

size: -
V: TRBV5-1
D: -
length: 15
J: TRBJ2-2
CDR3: CASSLGLGSLGELFF
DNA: TGCGCCAGCAGCTTGGGCCTCGGATCCCTCGGGGAGCTGTTTTTT

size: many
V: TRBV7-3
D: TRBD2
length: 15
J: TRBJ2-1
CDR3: CASSSGTSGRSEQFF
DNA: TGTGCCAGCAGTTCCGGGACTAGCGGCCGGAGTGAGCAGTTCTTC

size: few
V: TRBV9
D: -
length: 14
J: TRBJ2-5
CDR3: CASRPCLLQETQYF
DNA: TGTGCCAGCCGGCCCTGTCTACTTCAAGAGACCCAGTACTTC

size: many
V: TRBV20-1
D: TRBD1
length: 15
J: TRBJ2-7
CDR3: CSATKAGTGGYEQYF
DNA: TGCAGTGCTACCAAGGCAGGGACAGGGGGTTACGAGCAGTACTTC

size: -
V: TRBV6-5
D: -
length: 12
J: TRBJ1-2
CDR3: CASSGRPYGYTF
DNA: TGTGCCAGCAGTGGCCGGCCCTATGGCTACACCTTC

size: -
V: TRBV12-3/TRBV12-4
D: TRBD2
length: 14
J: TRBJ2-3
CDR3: CASNGRGATDTQYF
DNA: TGTGCCAGCAACGGGCGGGGGGCAACAGATACGCAGTATTTT

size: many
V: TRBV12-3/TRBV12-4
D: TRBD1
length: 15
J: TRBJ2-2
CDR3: CASSLGQGYTGELFF
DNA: TGTGCCAGCAGCTTAGGACAGGGCTACACCGGGGAGCTGTTTTTT

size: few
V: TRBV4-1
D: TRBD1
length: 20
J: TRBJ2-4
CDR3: CASSREGHGQGLLAKNIQYF
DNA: TGCGCCAGCAGCCGGGAAGGGCACGGACAGGGGCTTCTAGCCAAAAACATTCAGTACTTC

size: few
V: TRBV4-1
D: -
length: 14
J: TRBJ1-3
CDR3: CASSRRSEENTIYF
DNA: TGCGCCAGCAGCCGTCGCTCTGAAGAAAACACCATATATTTT

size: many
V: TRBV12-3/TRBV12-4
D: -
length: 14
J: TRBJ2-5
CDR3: CASSFSEYEETQYF
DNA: TGTGCCAGCAGTTTTTCGGAGTACGAAGAGACCCAGTACTTC

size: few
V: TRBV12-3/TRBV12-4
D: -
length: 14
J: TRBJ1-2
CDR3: CASRPTGEGYGYTF
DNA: TGTGCCAGCAGGCCAACGGGGGAGGGATATGGCTACACCTTC

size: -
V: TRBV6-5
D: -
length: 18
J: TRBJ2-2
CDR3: CASSYSYGGQGPTGELFF
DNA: TGTGCCAGCAGTTACTCGTATGGCGGTCAAGGGCCCACCGGGGAGCTGTTTTTT

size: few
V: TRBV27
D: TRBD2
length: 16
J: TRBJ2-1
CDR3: CASSRTSGGEGNEQFF
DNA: TGTGCCAGCAGCCGGACTAGCGGGGGCGAAGGGAATGAGCAGTTCTTC

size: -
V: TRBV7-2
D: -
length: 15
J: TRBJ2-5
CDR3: CASSFGGAGTETQYF
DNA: TGTGCCAGCAGCTTTGGTGGGGCCGGGACAGAGACCCAGTACTTC

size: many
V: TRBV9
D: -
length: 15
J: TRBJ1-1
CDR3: CASSVDSIWNTEAFF
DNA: TGTGCCAGCAGCGTTGATTCCATTTGGAACACTGAAGCTTTCTTT

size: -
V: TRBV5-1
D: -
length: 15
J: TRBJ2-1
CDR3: CASSLEGRIYNEQFF
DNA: TGCGCCAGCAGCTTGGAAGGTCGAATCTACAATGAGCAGTTCTTC

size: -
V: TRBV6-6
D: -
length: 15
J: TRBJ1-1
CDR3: CASSPQTDLLSEAFF
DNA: TGTGCCAGCAGTCCCCAGACAGACCTCCTTTCTGAAGCTTTCTTT

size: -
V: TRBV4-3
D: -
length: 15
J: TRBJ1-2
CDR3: CASSQDLMGSYGYTF
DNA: TGCGCCAGCAGCCAAGATCTGATGGGCAGCTATGGCTACACCTTC

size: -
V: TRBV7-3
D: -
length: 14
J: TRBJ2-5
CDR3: CASSPSPSQETQYF
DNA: TGTGCCAGCAGCCCCTCCCCATCGCAAGAGACCCAGTACTTC

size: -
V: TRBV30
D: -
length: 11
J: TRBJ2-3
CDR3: CAWSFLDTQYF
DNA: TGTGCCTGGAGTTTTTTAGATACGCAGTATTTT

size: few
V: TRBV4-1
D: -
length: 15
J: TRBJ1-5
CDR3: CASSQEWGLNQPQHF
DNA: TGCGCCAGCAGCCAAGAATGGGGGCTAAATCAGCCCCAGCATTTT

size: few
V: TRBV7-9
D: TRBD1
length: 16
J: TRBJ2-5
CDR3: CASSPGPGTGEETQYF
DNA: TGTGCCAGCAGCCCAGGTCCCGGGACAGGGGAAGAGACCCAGTACTTC